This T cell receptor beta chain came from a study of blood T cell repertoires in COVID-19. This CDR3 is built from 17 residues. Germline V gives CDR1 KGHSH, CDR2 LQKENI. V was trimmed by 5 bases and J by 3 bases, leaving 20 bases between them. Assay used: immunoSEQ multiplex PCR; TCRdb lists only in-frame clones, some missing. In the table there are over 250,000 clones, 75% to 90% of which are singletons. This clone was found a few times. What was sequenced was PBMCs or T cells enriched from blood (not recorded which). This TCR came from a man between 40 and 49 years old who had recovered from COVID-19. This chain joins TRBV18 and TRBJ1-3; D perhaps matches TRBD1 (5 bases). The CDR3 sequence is CASSSPIAGQSGNTIYF. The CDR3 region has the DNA TGTGCCAGCTCAAGCCCGATCGCAGGGCAAAGTGGAAACACCATATATTTT.